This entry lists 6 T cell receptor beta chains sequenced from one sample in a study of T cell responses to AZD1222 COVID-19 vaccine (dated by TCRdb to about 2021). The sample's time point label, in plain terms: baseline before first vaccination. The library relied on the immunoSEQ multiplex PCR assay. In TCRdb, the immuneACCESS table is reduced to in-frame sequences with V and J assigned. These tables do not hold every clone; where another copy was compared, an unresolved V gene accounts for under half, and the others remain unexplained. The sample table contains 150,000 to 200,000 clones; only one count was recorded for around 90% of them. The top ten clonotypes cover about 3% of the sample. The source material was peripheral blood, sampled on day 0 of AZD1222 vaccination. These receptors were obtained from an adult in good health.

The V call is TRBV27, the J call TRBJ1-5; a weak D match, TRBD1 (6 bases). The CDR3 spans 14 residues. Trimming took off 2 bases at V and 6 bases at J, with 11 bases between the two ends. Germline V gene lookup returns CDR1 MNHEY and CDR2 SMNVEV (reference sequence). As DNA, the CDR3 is TGTGCCAGCAGTTTACCAGGGGAGAGTCAGCCCCAGCATTTT. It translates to CASSLPGESQPQHF.

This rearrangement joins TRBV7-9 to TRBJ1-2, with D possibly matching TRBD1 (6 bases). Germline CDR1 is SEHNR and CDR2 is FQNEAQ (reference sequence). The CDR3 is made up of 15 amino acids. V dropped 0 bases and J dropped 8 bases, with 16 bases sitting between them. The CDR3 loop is CASSLAAVGAKGYTF. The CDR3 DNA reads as TGTGCCAGCAGCTTAGCGGCCGTGGGGGCAAAGGGCTACACCTTC.

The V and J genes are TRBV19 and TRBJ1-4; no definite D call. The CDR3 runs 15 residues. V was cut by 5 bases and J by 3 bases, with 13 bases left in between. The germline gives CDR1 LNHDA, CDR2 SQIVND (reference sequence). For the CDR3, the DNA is TGTGCCAGTAGTGAAATTCACGCGGCTAATGAAAAACTGTTTTTT. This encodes CASSEIHAANEKLFF.

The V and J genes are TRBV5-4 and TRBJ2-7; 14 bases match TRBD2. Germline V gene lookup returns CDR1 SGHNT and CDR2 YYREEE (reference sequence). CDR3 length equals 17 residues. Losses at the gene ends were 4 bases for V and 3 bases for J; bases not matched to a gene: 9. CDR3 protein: CASSPTTGTSGSYEQYF. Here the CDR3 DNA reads TGTGCCAGCAGCCCCACGACCGGGACTAGCGGGAGCTACGAGCAGTACTTC.

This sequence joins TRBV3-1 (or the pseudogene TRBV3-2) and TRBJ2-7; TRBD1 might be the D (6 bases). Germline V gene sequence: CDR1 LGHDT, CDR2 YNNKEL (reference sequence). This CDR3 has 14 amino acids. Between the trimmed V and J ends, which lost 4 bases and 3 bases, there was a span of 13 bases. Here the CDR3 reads CASSLNRDYYEQYF. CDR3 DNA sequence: TGTGCCAGCAGCCTTAACAGGGATTACTACGAGCAGTACTTC.

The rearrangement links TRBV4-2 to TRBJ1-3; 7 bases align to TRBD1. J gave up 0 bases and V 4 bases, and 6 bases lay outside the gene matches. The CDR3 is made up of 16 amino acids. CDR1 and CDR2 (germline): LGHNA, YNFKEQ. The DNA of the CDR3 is TGTGCCAGCAGCCCCCAGACAGGGCACTCTGGAAACACCATATATTTT. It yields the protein CASSPQTGHSGNTIYF.